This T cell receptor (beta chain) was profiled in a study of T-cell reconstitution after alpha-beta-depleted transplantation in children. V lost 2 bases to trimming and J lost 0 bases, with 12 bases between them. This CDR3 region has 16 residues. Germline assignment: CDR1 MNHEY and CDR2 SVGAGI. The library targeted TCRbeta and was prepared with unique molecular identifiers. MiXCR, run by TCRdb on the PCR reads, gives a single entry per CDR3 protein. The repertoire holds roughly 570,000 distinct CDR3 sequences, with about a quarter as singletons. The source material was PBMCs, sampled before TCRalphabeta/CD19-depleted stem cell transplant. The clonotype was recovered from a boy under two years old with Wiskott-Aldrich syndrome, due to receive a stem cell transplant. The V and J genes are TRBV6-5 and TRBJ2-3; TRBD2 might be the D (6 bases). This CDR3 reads CASSYGMRGSTDTQYF. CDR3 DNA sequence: TGTGCCAGCAGTTACGGGATGCGGGGTAGCACAGATACGCAGTATTTT.